Listed below are T cell receptor beta chains from one sample, sequenced in a study of blood T cell repertoires in COVID-19. The repertoire was sequenced with immunoSEQ multiplex PCR; TCRdb's copy has only in-frame clones and lacks some. The sample carries about 140,000 clones, 65% to 85% recorded once. Source material: peripheral blood. All receptors derive from a man aged 30 to 39 with COVID-19, enrolled during active disease. Each CDR3 is given with its conserved first and last residue. D genes are given only for firm matches. Size is stated for part of the rows, as once, few or many counts, or as a class when the clone is expanded.

NA	TRBV7-2	TRBJ2-7	NA	CASSSSGLVEQYF	TGTGCCAGCAGCTCCAGCGGCCTTGTAGAGCAGTACTTC
NA	TRBV6-2/TRBV6-3	TRBJ2-3	once	CASSYGLITDTQYF	TGTGCCAGCAGTTACGGACTTATAACAGATACGCAGTATTTT
NA	TRBV4-3	TRBJ1-4	NA	CASSQDRGNEKLFF	TGCGCCAGCAGCCAAGATCGAGGGAATGAAAAACTGTTTTTT
NA	TRBV7-2	TRBJ2-4	NA	CASSLDSPKNIQYF	TGTGCCAGCAGCCTGGACAGTCCAAAAAACATTCAGTACTTC
NA	TRBV19	TRBJ1-2	NA	CASSMLQVREGYTF	TGTGCCAGTAGTATGTTACAGGTTCGTGAAGGCTACACCTTC
TRBD1	TRBV5-1	TRBJ2-7	NA	CASNRDRANSGEQYF	TGCGCCAGCAACAGAGACAGGGCGAACTCGGGGGAGCAGTACTTC
TRBD1	TRBV24-1	TRBJ1-1	NA	CATSDRTGEAFF	TGTGCCACCAGTGACCGGACAGGGGAAGCTTTCTTT
NA	TRBV21-1	TRBJ2-7	NA	CASSPSSGTSGDHEQYF	TGTGCCAGCAGCCCATCATCCGGGACTAGCGGTGACCACGAGCAGTACTTC
NA	TRBV28	TRBJ2-2	NA	CASTVGGNTGELFF	TGTGCCAGCACCGTAGGGGGGAACACCGGGGAGCTGTTTTTT
NA	TRBV9	TRBJ1-2	NA	CASSVADTGTGGYTF	TGTGCCAGCAGCGTAGCAGATACAGGGACGGGCGGCTACACCTTC
NA	TRBV27	TRBJ2-7	NA	CASSFNSREQYF	TGTGCCAGCAGTTTCAATAGCCGCGAGCAGTACTTC
TRBD2	TRBV24-1	TRBJ2-1	NA	CATSASGRSYNEQFF	TGTGCCACCAGTGCTAGCGGGAGATCCTACAATGAGCAGTTCTTC
NA	TRBV19	TRBJ1-2	once	CASTTTANYGYTF	TGTGCCAGTACTACGACAGCTAACTATGGCTACACCTTC
NA	TRBV3-1/TRBV3-2	TRBJ1-5	NA	CASSPRGTSNQPQHF	TGTGCCAGCAGCCCCCGCGGGACCAGCAATCAGCCCCAGCATTTT
TRBD1	TRBV29-1	TRBJ2-7	NA	CSGAPGQGYEQYF	TGCAGCGGTGCACCGGGACAGGGCTACGAGCAGTACTTC
NA	TRBV30	TRBJ1-3	NA	CACPRDTISGNTIYF	TGTGCCTGTCCTCGGGACACCATCTCTGGAAACACCATATATTTT
TRBD2	TRBV7-3	TRBJ2-2	NA	CASSYGTSGSTGELFF	TGTGCCAGCAGCTACGGGACTAGCGGGAGTACCGGGGAGCTGTTTTTT
NA	TRBV7-3	TRBJ2-1	NA	CASSFQPLSPGNEQFF	TGTGCCAGCAGCTTCCAACCACTTTCCCCCGGCAATGAGCAGTTCTTC
NA	TRBV6-5	TRBJ2-1	NA	CASRQGLNYNEQFF	TGTGCCAGCAGACAGGGTCTAAACTACAATGAGCAGTTCTTC
NA	TRBV4-1	TRBJ2-1	NA	CASSQDGGTFNEQFF	TGCGCCAGCAGCCAAGACGGGGGAACGTTTAATGAGCAGTTCTTC
TRBD1	TRBV5-1	TRBJ2-7	NA	CASTAGTGYYEQYF	TGCGCCAGCACCGCCGGGACAGGCTACTACGAGCAGTACTTC
NA	TRBV6-5	TRBJ1-5	NA	CARNLDPQPQHF	TGTGCCAGGAACTTAGATCCTCAGCCCCAGCATTTT
TRBD2	TRBV30	TRBJ2-7	NA	CAWSRAGGSGDYEQYF	TGTGCCTGGAGCCGGGCGGGGGGGAGCGGAGACTACGAGCAGTACTTC
TRBD1	TRBV24-1	TRBJ2-7	NA	CATSEPGTGVQEQYF	TGTGCCACCAGTGAACCCGGGACAGGGGTCCAAGAGCAGTACTTC
TRBD2	TRBV10-2	TRBJ2-7	few	CATFGGGGGYEQYF	TGCGCCACCTTCGGGGGTGGGGGGGGATACGAGCAGTACTTC
TRBD2	TRBV7-2	TRBJ2-5	NA	CASSTSGRGETQYF	TGTGCCAGCAGCACCTCCGGGAGGGGAGAGACCCAGTACTTC
TRBD1	TRBV5-1	TRBJ2-7	NA	CASMKSTGEPYEQYF	TGCGCCAGCATGAAAAGTACAGGGGAACCCTACGAGCAGTACTTC
NA	TRBV5-6	TRBJ1-2	NA	CASSAGTLRSGYTF	TGTGCCAGCAGCGCGGGTACTCTAAGAAGTGGCTACACCTTC
TRBD1	TRBV5-1	TRBJ2-3	NA	CASSLDRGRTDTQYF	TGCGCCAGCAGCTTGGACAGGGGGCGGACAGATACGCAGTATTTT
TRBD1	TRBV2	TRBJ1-6	NA	CASSVDRVNSPLHF	TGTGCCAGCAGTGTTGACAGGGTCAATTCACCCCTCCACTTT
NA	TRBV28	TRBJ1-1	NA	CASSLPLTRRGDAFF	TGTGCCAGCAGTTTACCCCTCACTCGACGGGGGGATGCTTTCTTT
TRBD1	TRBV4-3	TRBJ1-4	NA	CASSQDDLGQGNGKLFF	TGCGCCAGCAGCCAAGACGACTTAGGACAGGGTAACGGAAAACTGTTTTTT
TRBD1	TRBV2	TRBJ1-1	once	CASMVRTGGTEAFF	TGTGCCAGCATGGTCCGCACAGGGGGCACTGAAGCTTTCTTT
NA	TRBV9	TRBJ2-2	NA	CASMNHPDSNTGELFF	TGTGCCAGCATGAACCATCCTGACTCCAACACCGGGGAGCTGTTTTTT
TRBD2	TRBV14	TRBJ2-7	NA	CASSQGGSGPYEQYF	TGTGCCAGCAGCCAAGGGGGTAGCGGGCCCTACGAGCAGTACTTC
NA	TRBV28	TRBJ2-1	NA	CASSLGRSNEQFF	TGTGCCAGCAGTTTGGGGCGCAGCAATGAGCAGTTCTTC
TRBD2	TRBV30	TRBJ2-2	NA	CAWSSGRGSGELFF	TGTGCCTGGAGTAGCGGGAGAGGGTCCGGGGAGCTGTTTTTT
TRBD1	TRBV11-2	TRBJ2-5	NA	CASSIGQGVGETQYF	TGTGCCAGCAGCATCGGACAGGGTGTTGGGGAGACCCAGTACTTC
NA	TRBV2	TRBJ1-1	NA	CASSEPGEPNTEAFF	TGTGCCAGCAGTGAACCCGGAGAGCCGAACACTGAAGCTTTCTTT
TRBD2	TRBV27	TRBJ2-7	NA	CASSLTGGFSYEQYF	TGTGCCAGCAGTTTAACGGGAGGGTTCTCCTACGAGCAGTACTTC
TRBD2	TRBV28	TRBJ2-5	NA	CASSLAGGPIMTQYF	TGTGCCAGCAGTTTAGCGGGAGGGCCGATTATGACCCAGTACTTC
TRBD2	TRBV5-5	TRBJ2-1	NA	CASSLDPGGGNEQFF	TGTGCCAGCAGCTTAGATCCGGGAGGGGGCAATGAGCAGTTCTTC
TRBD2	TRBV7-9	TRBJ2-7	NA	CASSSRRGGGEQYF	TGTGCCAGCAGCTCCCGCCGGGGGGGTGGCGAGCAGTACTTC
TRBD1	TRBV9	TRBJ2-2	few	CASSPPGQDAGELFF	TGTGCCAGCAGCCCGCCGGGACAGGACGCCGGGGAGCTGTTTTTT